Below, 9 T cell receptor beta chains from the same sample are listed, as sequenced in a study of blood T cell repertoires in COVID-19. Some clones are missing from TCRdb's copy, which holds only in-frame ones; the method was immunoSEQ multiplex PCR. Here the sample spans roughly 180,000 clones, roughly 80% being singletons. Sequencing was done on a sample of PBMCs or T cells enriched from blood (not recorded which). These TCRs come from a woman aged 35 to 49 with acute COVID-19.

The CDR3 nucleotides are TGTGCCAGCAGCTTACCCGGGACAAGCTCTGGAAACACCATATATTTT. Amino acid sequence: CASSLPGTSSGNTIYF. This rearrangement joins TRBV7-9 to TRBJ1-3, with D tentatively TRBD1 (6 bases). The CDR3 length is 16 residues. Germline V CDR1 and CDR2: SEHNR, FQNEAQ (reference sequence). V gave up 2 bases and J gave up 0 bases, with 11 bases separating them.

This sequence joins TRBV6-5 and TRBJ2-7, with TRBD2 as a possible D gene (6 bases). The length of the CDR3 is 15 residues. The germline CDR1 and CDR2 sequences are MNHEY and SVGAGI. V lost 8 bases and J lost 4, with 21 bases in between. The CDR3 sequence: CASGGLLGHSYEQYF. Written as DNA, the CDR3 is TGTGCCAGCGGGGGACTTCTGGGTCATTCATACGAGCAGTACTTC.

This chain joins TRBV5-1 and TRBJ2-3, with 7 bases lining up with TRBD1. The CDR3 spans 15 residues. The junction had 7 bases not matched to a gene; V was cut back by 4 bases and J by 2 bases. Germline V gene lookup returns CDR1 SGHRS and CDR2 YFSETQ. In DNA, the CDR3 is TGCGCCAGCAGCCCCCCGGGACAGCACACAGATACGCAGTATTTT. This sequence encodes CASSPPGQHTDTQYF.

This rearrangement joins TRBV30 to TRBJ1-1; D not resolved. V was pared by 0 bases and J by 1 base, with 6 bases between. This CDR3 is built from 13 residues. From germline, CDR1 is GTSNPN and CDR2 SVGIG (reference sequence). CDR3 coding DNA: TGTGCCTGGAGTGTGGGCTCGAACACTGAAGCTTTCTTT. Its translation is CAWSVGSNTEAFF.

The chain has TRBV19 and TRBJ2-2, with D possibly matching TRBD1 (6 bases). Germline V CDR1 and CDR2: LNHDA, SQIVND (reference sequence). V lost 5 bases and J 5 bases, leaving 15 bases between the germline ends. CDR3 length: 15 amino acids. The CDR3: CASSLERTVTGELFF. The DNA for the CDR3 is TGTGCCAGTAGTCTCGAAAGGACAGTGACCGGGGAGCTGTTTTTT.

The chain couples TRBV7-2 to TRBJ1-1; D remains ambiguous. The ends were cut back, 5 bases at V and 1 base at J, with 8 bases in the middle. CDR1 is SGHTA and CDR2 is FQGNSA in the germline V gene. The CDR3 loop spans 13 amino acids. CDR3 sequence: CASSAQWNTEAFF. The CDR3 DNA reads as TGTGCCAGCAGCGCGCAATGGAACACTGAAGCTTTCTTT.

The rearrangement uses TRBV29-1 and TRBJ1-2; the D gene is possibly TRBD1 (5 bases). The CDR3 runs to 13 residues. Trimming left V 4 bases short and J 2 bases short, with 11 bases between. Germline CDR1 is SQVTM and CDR2 is ANQGSEA. The CDR3 nucleotides are TGCAGCGTTGGCTTACAGGAAAACTATGGCTACACCTTC. Its protein product is CSVGLQENYGYTF.

The chain employs TRBV28 and TRBJ1-2; D uncertain. Germline CDR1 reads MDHEN; CDR2 reads SYDVKM. This CDR3 has 15 amino acids. Trimming pared 1 base from V and 8 bases from J, leaving 17 bases between. This CDR3 reads CASSLLSDSRGGYTF. DNA for the CDR3: TGTGCCAGCAGTTTATTATCGGACTCACGTGGAGGCTACACCTTC.

This chain uses TRBV5-1 with TRBJ2-3; tentative D call: TRBD2 (5 bases). The CDR3 loop spans 14 amino acids. The germline V gene has CDR1 SGHRS and CDR2 YFSETQ. The germline V and J ends were trimmed by 2 bases and 2 bases, with 9 bases remaining between them. CDR3 in amino acids: CASSLAVVTDTQYF. The CDR3 region has the DNA TGCGCCAGCAGCTTAGCGGTTGTCACAGATACGCAGTATTTT. The whole variable domain, remainder taken from reference TRBV5-1 and TRBJ2-3, is KAGVTQTPRYLIKTRGQQVTLSCSPISGHRSVSWYQQTPGQGLQFLFEYFSETQRNKGNFPGRFSGRQFSNSRSEMNVSTLELGDSALYLCASSLAVVTDTQYFGPGTRLTVL.